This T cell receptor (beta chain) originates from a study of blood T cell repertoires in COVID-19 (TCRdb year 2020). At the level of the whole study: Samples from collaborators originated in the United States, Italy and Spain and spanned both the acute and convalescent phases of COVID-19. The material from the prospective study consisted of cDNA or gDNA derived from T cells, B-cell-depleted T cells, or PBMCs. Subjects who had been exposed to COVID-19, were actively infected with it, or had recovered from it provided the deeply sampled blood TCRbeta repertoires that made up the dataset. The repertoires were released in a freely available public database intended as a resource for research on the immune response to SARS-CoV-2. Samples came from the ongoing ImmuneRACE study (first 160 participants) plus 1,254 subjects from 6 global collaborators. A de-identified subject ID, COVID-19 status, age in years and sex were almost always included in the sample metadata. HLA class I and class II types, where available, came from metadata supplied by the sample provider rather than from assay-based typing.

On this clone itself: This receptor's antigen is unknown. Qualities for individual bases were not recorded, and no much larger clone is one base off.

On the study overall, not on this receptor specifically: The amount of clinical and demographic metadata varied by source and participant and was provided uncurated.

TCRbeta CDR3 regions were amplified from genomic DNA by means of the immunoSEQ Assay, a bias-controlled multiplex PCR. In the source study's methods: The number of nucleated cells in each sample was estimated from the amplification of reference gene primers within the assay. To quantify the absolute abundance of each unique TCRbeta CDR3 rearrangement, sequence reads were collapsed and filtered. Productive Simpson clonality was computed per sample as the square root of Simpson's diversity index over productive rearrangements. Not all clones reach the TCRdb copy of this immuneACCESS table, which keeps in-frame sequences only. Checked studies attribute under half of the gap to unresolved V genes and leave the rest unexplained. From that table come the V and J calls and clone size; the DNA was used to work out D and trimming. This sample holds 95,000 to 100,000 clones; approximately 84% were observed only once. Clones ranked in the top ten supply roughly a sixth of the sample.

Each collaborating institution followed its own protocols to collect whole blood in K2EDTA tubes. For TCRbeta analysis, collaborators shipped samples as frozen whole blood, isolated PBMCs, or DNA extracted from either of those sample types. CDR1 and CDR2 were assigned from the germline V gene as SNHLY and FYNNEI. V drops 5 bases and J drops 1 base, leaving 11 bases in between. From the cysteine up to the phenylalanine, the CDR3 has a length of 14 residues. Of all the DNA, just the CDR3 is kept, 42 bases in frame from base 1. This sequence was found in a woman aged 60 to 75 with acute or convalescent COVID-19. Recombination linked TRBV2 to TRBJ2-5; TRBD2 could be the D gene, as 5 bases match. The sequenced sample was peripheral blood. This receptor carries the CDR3 CASSSPGFQETQYF. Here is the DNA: TGTGCCAGCAGTTCGCCGGGGTTCCAAGAGACCCAGTACTTC.